This T cell receptor beta chain came from a study of shared clonotypes between healthy human individuals (TCRdb year 2020). About the full investigation: The cohort included a few men and a couple of women between 18 and 49 years of age. Between about 0.9 and 8.9 billion PBMCs per donor were obtained by leukapheresis. For each donor, CD4 naive and CD4 memory were each given three plates, CD8 naive was given two plates, and CD8 memory was given one plate. Libraries were prepared and TCR repertoires were sequenced by different laboratories using diverse techniques, in order to increase sequencing depth and limit assay-specific biases. Blood TCR repertoires of several healthy adults were deeply sequenced to estimate repertoire size and the extent of clonotype sharing between individuals.

Comment on this clone: This clone's antigen is unknown. Per-base quality was not reported, and no clone a single base away is much larger than it.

Trimming removed 4 bases from V and 6 bases from J; the gene matches leave 6 bases unexplained. The CDR3, from cysteine to phenylalanine, totals 15 residues. Only the CDR3 DNA is retained, 45 bases long and in frame from the first base. Per the germline V gene (reference sequence), SGHNT is the CDR1 and YYREEE is the CDR2. Summary of the overall study and its limitations: Naive subsets generally had larger estimated clonotype richness than memory subsets did. Sharing across several donors was observed for around 4.8% of naive CD4, less than 4% of naive CD8, roughly 2.3% of memory CD4, and roughly 0.4% of memory CD8 clonotypes. Compared with non-shared clonotypes, clonotypes shared by all four sorted-subset donors had higher generation probabilities. Based on pairwise subsampling, the degree of clonotype sharing among donors was expected to be affected by sequencing depth. The small number of donors limited the genetic and exposure-history diversity represented. Even with the large sequencing depth, rarefaction of the sorted-subset datasets indicated that sequencing was incomplete. Sampling was restricted to blood, and TCR repertoires in tissues likely differ from the TCR repertoires found in blood.

The donors were healthy, HIV-negative adults who had no recently reported acute infections or vaccinations. All donors were Caucasian adults living in Nashville, Tennessee, USA. CD4+ T cells were enriched by magnetic negative selection; naive cells were then positively selected on CD45RA, and the negative fraction formed the memory subset. After blood collection by leukapheresis, PBMCs were isolated using Ficoll-Histopaque density gradient centrifugation and then cryopreserved in the vapor phase of liquid nitrogen. Analytical flow cytometry was used to check the purity and quantity of every magnetically sorted T cell population. Genomic DNA was isolated from every sorted fraction and measured by UV absorbance on a Nanodrop 2000c. Using the deep immunoSEQ assay, TCR CDR3 regions were amplified from genomic DNA by multiplex PCR. Extracted genomic DNA from each cell subset was spread evenly across all wells of several immunoSEQ 96-well plates, with each plate serving as a replicate. For sorted subsets, roughly 200 ng of genomic DNA, equivalent to 30,000 or so T cell genomes, went into each replicate PCR. Purified libraries were quantified with a Qubit 3.0 fluorometer, sized on a Bioanalyzer 2100, and re-quantified with the KAPA Library Quantification kit. Each immunoSEQ 96-well plate was sequenced on its own single-read 150-cycle Illumina NextSeq 550 flow cell. The paper's processing steps were these. The immunoSEQ output contained only junctional sequences without quality scores, so filtering could not match that applied to full-length reads. To assign V/J genes and CDR3, sequences were annotated using PyIR, a Python wrapper for IgBLAST v1.9, with IMGT germline references. Reads were removed for weak V/J assignments (E-value above 1e-6), missing CDR3, stop codons, out-of-frame junctions, or ambiguous translated residues. V3J clonotypes were defined as sequences sharing an identical inferred V gene, J gene, and CDR3 amino acid sequence. Percentage overlap between repertoires was calculated by dividing the number of shared unique clonotypes by the size of the smaller repertoire. Richness of each repertoire was evaluated using RTK rarefaction, the Chao1 estimator, and Recon v2.1 estimates of unobserved clonotypes. Generation probabilities were computed with OLGA for all TCRbeta clonotypes obtained by the gDNA method from several donors. The immuneACCESS repertoire file appears here via TCRdb, limited to in-frame rearrangements. These files lack a portion of the clones; in checked studies, under half of the deficit traces to unresolved V genes, and the cause of the others is not known. The V and J calls and clone size are taken from that table; D and trimming were inferred from the DNA. The sample table contains about 1.1 million clones; only one count was recorded for approximately 80% of them. The ten biggest clones cover more than 0.45% of the sample.

The sequencing input was memory CD4+ T cells from PBMCs. Taken with the paper, the label for cell subset or site translates to: CD45RA-negative fraction. Recombination linked TRBV5-4 to TRBJ2-7; 14 central nucleotides agree with TRBD2. The TCR sequence derives from a man aged 18 to 35 in good health. Some clones in this sample may be carry-over from other donors' samples. Read as DNA, the sequence is TGTGCCAGCAGCCTCGGACTAGCGGGAGGTCTCGAGCAGTACTTC. The translation is CASSLGLAGGLEQYF.